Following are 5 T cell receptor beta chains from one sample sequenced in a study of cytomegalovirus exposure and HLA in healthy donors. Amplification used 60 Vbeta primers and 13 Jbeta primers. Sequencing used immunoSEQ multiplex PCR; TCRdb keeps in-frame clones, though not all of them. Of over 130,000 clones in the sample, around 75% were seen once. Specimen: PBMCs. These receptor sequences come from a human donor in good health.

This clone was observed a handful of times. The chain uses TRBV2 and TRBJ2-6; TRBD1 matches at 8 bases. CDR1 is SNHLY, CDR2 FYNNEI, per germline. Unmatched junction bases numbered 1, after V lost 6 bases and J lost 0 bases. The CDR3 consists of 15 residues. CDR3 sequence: CASRGTGSGANVLTF. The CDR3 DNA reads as TGTGCCAGCAGGGGGACAGGCTCTGGGGCCAACGTCCTGACTTTC.

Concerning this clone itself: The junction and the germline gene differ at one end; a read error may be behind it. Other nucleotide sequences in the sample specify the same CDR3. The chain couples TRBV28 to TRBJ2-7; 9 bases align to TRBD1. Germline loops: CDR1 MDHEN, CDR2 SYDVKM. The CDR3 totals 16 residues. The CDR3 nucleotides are TGTGCCAGCAGTTTTCCTACAGGGGGCAACGGCTACGAGCAGTATTTC. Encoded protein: CASSFPTGGNGYEQYF.

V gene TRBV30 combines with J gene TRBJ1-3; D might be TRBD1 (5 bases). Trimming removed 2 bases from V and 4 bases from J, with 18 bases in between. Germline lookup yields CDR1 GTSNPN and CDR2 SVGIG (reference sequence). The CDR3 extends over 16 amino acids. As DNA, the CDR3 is TGTGCCTGGAGTAGGACCCACAGGAATCGGGGAAACACCATATATTTT. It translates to CAWSRTHRNRGNTIYF.

CDR3 sequence: CASSIGQNNSPLHF. The CDR3 nucleotides read TGTGCCAGTAGTATTGGACAGAATAATTCACCCCTCCACTTT. The rearrangement uses TRBV19 and TRBJ1-6, with D possibly being TRBD1 (6 bases). The CDR3 has 14 amino acids. CDR1 LNHDA and CDR2 SQIVND come from the germline V gene (reference sequence). Trimming left V 3 bases short and J 5 bases short, with 8 bases between. Supplemented by reference TRBV19 and TRBJ1-6, the full variable domain reads DGGITQSPKYLFRKEGQNVTLSCEQNLNHDAMYWYRQDPGQGLRLIYYSQIVNDFQKGDIAEGYSVSREKKESFPLTVTSAQKNPTAFYLCASSIGQNNSPLHFGNGTRLTVT.

Here the CDR3 reads CASSERGEAFF. CDR3 sequence (DNA): TGTGCCAGCAGTGAACGGGGTGAAGCTTTCTTT. This chain links TRBV6-1 with TRBJ1-1, with D unclear. This CDR3 contains 11 residues. V lost 2 bases and J lost 7, with 5 bases in between. Germline values: CDR1 MNHNS, CDR2 SASEGT.